What follows are 29 T cell receptor beta chains derived from one specimen sequenced in a study of technical replicates of blood from several donors. Measured with immunoSEQ multiplex PCR; TCRdb has only the in-frame clones, and not every one. Found here are roughly 85,000 clones, roughly 94% of them singletons; the top ten hold less than 0.3%. The material sequenced was T cells isolated from PBMCs. These receptors were taken from a human donor in good health.

The V and J genes are TRBV7-6 and TRBJ2-5; the D is unclear. The CDR3 contains 15 residues. Looked up from germline, CDR1 is SGHVS and CDR2 is FNYEAQ. Trimming shortened V by 1 base and J by 1 base, and 10 bases separated the two germline ends. CDR3 bases: TGTGCCAGCAGCTTAGGTTGGCAGGTCCAAGAGACCCAGTACTTC. Residues: CASSLGWQVQETQYF.

The chain couples TRBV19 to TRBJ1-5; tentatively, D is TRBD1 (6 bases). Germline CDR1 and CDR2: LNHDA and SQIVND (reference sequence). The V end lost 5 bases, the J end lost 2 bases, and 16 bases lay between the germline ends. The CDR3 has 16 amino acids. In DNA form, the CDR3 reads TGTGCCAGTAGTCTCGGTGGGGGCGCGGGCAATCAGCCCCAGCATTTT. Translating it yields CASSLGGGAGNQPQHF.

This clone was counted only a few times. The chain combines TRBV6-1 with TRBJ1-1, with D perhaps matching TRBD1 (5 bases). Germline assignment: CDR1 MNHNS and CDR2 SASEGT. The CDR3 sequence is 15 residues long. V was clipped by 3 bases and J by 2 bases, with 13 bases between them. CDR3 loop: CASSDKQDGNTEAFF. The CDR3 DNA is TGTGCCAGCAGTGATAAACAGGATGGCAACACTGAAGCTTTCTTT.

Details on this clone: In the same sample, other DNA sequences code for this CDR3. The chain combines TRBV19 with TRBJ2-5; 8 bases fit TRBD2. The CDR3 extends over 13 amino acids. Germline V gene lookup returns CDR1 LNHDA and CDR2 SQIVND (reference sequence). The junction had 6 bases not matched to a gene; V was cut back by 7 bases and J by 5 bases. CDR3 sequence reads: CASTPGGWETQYF. For the CDR3, the DNA is TGTGCCAGTACCCCGGGGGGGTGGGAGACCCAGTACTTC. Full variable domain (outside the CDR3, taken from reference TRBV19 and TRBJ2-5): DGGITQSPKYLFRKEGQNVTLSCEQNLNHDAMYWYRQDPGQGLRLIYYSQIVNDFQKGDIAEGYSVSREKKESFPLTVTSAQKNPTAFYLCASTPGGWETQYFGPGTRLLVL.

This clone was found once. V usage is TRBV11-2 and J usage is TRBJ2-5; tentatively, D is TRBD1 (6 bases). V was trimmed by 6 bases and J by 1 base, leaving 12 bases between them. Per the germline V gene, CDR1 is SGHAT and CDR2 is FQNNGV. The CDR3 has 14 residues. CDR3 DNA: TGTGCCAGCAGAAATCAGGGGATCCAAGAGACCCAGTACTTC. Its protein is CASRNQGIQETQYF.

This chain connects TRBV29-1 to TRBJ1-1, with 8 nucleotides matching TRBD1. Germline V lookup: CDR1 SQVTM, CDR2 ANQGSEA. The CDR3 extends over 17 amino acids. Losses at the gene ends were 7 bases for V and 1 base for J; bases not matched to a gene: 17. CDR3 loop: CSAYSGWTGRRNTEAFF. The CDR3 bases are TGCAGCGCTTACTCGGGATGGACAGGGAGGCGGAACACTGAAGCTTTCTTT.

This chain connects TRBV6-1 to TRBJ2-7, with TRBD1 identical over 9 bases. The CDR3 runs to 13 residues. The V and J ends lost 7 bases and 4 bases, in that order; junction bases with no gene match: 5. Germline V gene data show CDR1 as MNHNS and CDR2 as SASEGT. This CDR3 is CASNPGQGYEQYF. The CDR3 DNA is TGTGCCAGCAATCCGGGACAGGGATACGAGCAGTACTTC.

V gene TRBV28 combines with J gene TRBJ2-3, with 9 positions matching TRBD2. The CDR3 covers 15 residues. V gave up 7 bases and J gave up 6 bases; unmatched junction bases: 11. The germline CDR1 and CDR2 sequences are MDHEN and SYDVKM. This CDR3 reads CASNPRSGRRDTQYF. The CDR3 DNA is TGTGCCAGCAACCCTCGGAGCGGGAGGAGGGATACGCAGTATTTT.

The V gene is TRBV10-3, the J gene TRBJ2-3, with 10 bases lining up with TRBD2. CDR3 length: 12 residues. V lost 8 bases to trimming and J lost 4 bases; unmatched junction nucleotides: 0. Germline lookup yields CDR1 ENHRY and CDR2 SYGVKD. The CDR3 reads CAIGLAADTQYF. CDR3 nucleotide sequence: TGTGCCATCGGACTAGCGGCAGATACGCAGTATTTT.

The chain joins TRBV30 to TRBJ1-3; D not resolved. This CDR3 is built from 13 residues. Trimming took off 8 bases at V and 3 bases at J, with 14 bases between the two ends. Germline lookup yields CDR1 GTSNPN and CDR2 SVGIG (reference sequence). The CDR3: CASDLTGGNTIYF. CDR3 bases: TGTGCCAGCGATCTAACCGGTGGAAACACCATATATTTT.

The genes are TRBV28 and TRBJ1-1; a weak D match, TRBD1 (6 bases). V gave up 3 bases and J gave up 4 bases, with 15 bases separating them. This CDR3 is built from 15 residues. Germline V gene sequence: CDR1 MDHEN, CDR2 SYDVKM. The CDR3 loop reads CASSFHRAWGTEAFF. DNA of the CDR3: TGTGCCAGCAGTTTCCACAGGGCTTGGGGCACTGAAGCTTTCTTT.

The chain carries TRBV27 and TRBJ1-4, with D maybe TRBD1 (6 bases). This CDR3 spans 16 amino acids. The germline V gene has CDR1 MNHEY and CDR2 SMNVEV (reference sequence). The V end was cut by 6 bases, the J end by 3 bases, with 17 bases between. CDR3 sequence: CASSFMRGNANEKLFF. The DNA for the CDR3 is TGTGCCAGCAGCTTTATGAGGGGGAACGCTAATGAAAAACTGTTTTTT. Full variable domain (outside the CDR3, taken from reference TRBV27 and TRBJ1-4): EAQVTQNPRYLITVTGKKLTVTCSQNMNHEYMSWYRQDPGLGLRQIYYSMNVEVTDKGDVPEGYKVSRKEKRNFPLILESPSPNQTSLYFCASSFMRGNANEKLFFGSGTQLSVL.

This chain joins TRBV10-1 and TRBJ2-2, with 16 bases fitting TRBD2. Germline V gives CDR1 WNHNN, CDR2 SYGVQD (reference sequence). V lost 6 bases to trimming and J lost 2 bases; unmatched junction nucleotides: 9. The length of the CDR3 is 19 residues. CDR3 sequence reads: CASREGTSGGAPNTGELFF. CDR3 bases: TGCGCCAGCAGAGAAGGGACTAGCGGGGGGGCCCCTAACACCGGGGAGCTGTTTTTT.

The V and J genes are TRBV13 and TRBJ2-7; TRBD2 matches 9 bases. J lost 4 bases, V lost 5 bases, and 21 bases had no gene match. The CDR3 consists of 19 residues. CDR1 is PRHDT, CDR2 FYEKMQ, per germline (reference sequence). The CDR3 region has the DNA TGTGCCAGCAGCCCACGAATACTCATAACTAGCGGGCCAGGATACGAGCAGTACTTC. Translation gives CASSPRILITSGPGYEQYF. The complete variable domain, with remaining parts taken from reference TRBV13 and TRBJ2-7, reads AAGVIQSPRHLIKEKRETATLKCYPIPRHDTVYWYQQGPGQDPQFLISFYEKMQSDKGSIPDRFSAQQFSDYHSELNMSSLELGDSALYFCASSPRILITSGPGYEQYFGPGTRLTVT.

J is TRBJ1-2 and V is TRBV2, with D tentatively TRBD1 (5 bases). This CDR3 spans 15 amino acids. Trimming took off 7 bases at V and 3 bases at J, with 18 bases between the two ends. CDR1 SNHLY and CDR2 FYNNEI come from the germline V gene. CDR3 loop: CASKGVRPKDYGYTF. DNA for the CDR3: TGTGCCAGCAAAGGGGTCAGGCCGAAAGACTATGGCTACACCTTC.

This chain connects TRBV29-1 to TRBJ1-2; TRBD1 might be the D (6 bases). Per germline, CDR1 SQVTM and CDR2 ANQGSEA. This CDR3 is 14 amino acids long. V lost 3 bases, J lost 8 bases, and 19 bases lay in between. The CDR3 region is CSVDHLNRAQGYTF. The CDR3 coding sequence is TGCAGCGTTGACCATCTCAACAGGGCCCAAGGCTACACCTTC.

This CDR3 is CAVGSRGTAYEQYF. CDR3 nucleotide sequence: TGTGCCGTTGGTTCCCGCGGGACAGCCTACGAGCAGTACTTC. This chain links TRBV19 with TRBJ2-7, with TRBD1 as a possible D gene (7 bases). Germline V gene sequence: CDR1 LNHDA, CDR2 SQIVND (reference sequence). V lost 11 bases and J lost 2, with 19 bases in between. The CDR3 has 14 amino acids. The variable domain in full, with the rest retrieved from reference TRBV19 and TRBJ2-7, is DGGITQSPKYLFRKEGQNVTLSCEQNLNHDAMYWYRQDPGQGLRLIYYSQIVNDFQKGDIAEGYSVSREKKESFPLTVTSAQKNPTAFYLCAVGSRGTAYEQYFGPGTRLTVT.

The J gene is TRBJ1-1, the V gene TRBV9, with D tentatively TRBD1 (6 bases). CDR3 size: 17 residues. Trimming took off 4 bases at V and 0 bases at J, with 19 bases between the two ends. CDR1 and CDR2 (germline): SGDLS, YYNGEE. CDR3 amino acids: CASSYRQEPLMNTEAFF. Here the CDR3 DNA reads TGTGCCAGCAGCTACAGACAGGAGCCCTTAATGAACACTGAAGCTTTCTTT.

This clone has only one observation. V and J are TRBV11-2 and TRBJ2-7; 9 bases are a match to TRBD1. Losses at the gene ends were 2 bases for V and 9 bases for J; bases not matched to a gene: 8. From germline, CDR1 is SGHAT and CDR2 FQNNGV. This CDR3 comprises 14 residues. The CDR3 is CASSLQADRGRQYF. The DNA for the CDR3 is TGTGCCAGCAGCTTACAAGCGGACAGGGGCAGGCAGTACTTC.

This clone occurred once. The chain links TRBV6-5 to TRBJ1-5, with D perhaps TRBD1 (5 bases). This CDR3 contains 14 residues. The V end lost 5 bases, the J end lost 6 bases, and 14 bases lay between the germline ends. Germline V CDR1 and CDR2: MNHEY, SVGAGI. In DNA, the CDR3 is TGTGCCAGCAGTCCAGGGTATCTGGGTCAGCCCCAGCATTTT. This translates into CASSPGYLGQPQHF.

The chain is built from TRBV7-2 and TRBJ2-4, with D tentatively TRBD1 (5 bases). V gave up 4 bases and J gave up 6 bases, with 16 bases separating them. CDR3 length: 15 amino acids. CDR1 is SGHTA and CDR2 is FQGNSA in the germline V gene. CDR3 nucleotide sequence: TGTGCCAGCAGCTCCTTCCGCAACAGGCCAAACATTCAGTACTTC. Protein product: CASSSFRNRPNIQYF.

This chain joins TRBV7-2 and TRBJ2-1; TRBD2 matches 11 bases. CDR1 is SGHTA and CDR2 is FQGNSA in the germline V gene. V was pared by 3 bases and J by 4 bases, with 2 bases of the junction left unmatched. The CDR3 is 15 amino acids. The CDR3 nucleotides are TGTGCCAGCAGCTTCGGGACTAGCGGTTACAATGAGCAGTTCTTC. Translated, it gives CASSFGTSGYNEQFF. Complete variable domain (other parts from reference TRBV7-2 and TRBJ2-1): GAGVSQSPSNKVTEKGKDVELRCDPISGHTALYWYRQSLGQGLEFLIYFQGNSAPDKSGLPSDRFSAERTGGSVSTLTIQRTQQEDSAVYLCASSFGTSGYNEQFFGPGTRLTVL.

This chain joins TRBV5-4 and TRBJ2-7; D perhaps matches TRBD2 (7 bases). CDR3 length: 13 residues. The V end lost 4 bases, the J end lost 3 bases, and 11 bases lay between the germline ends. Germline V gene sequence: CDR1 SGHNT, CDR2 YYREEE (reference sequence). The DNA of the CDR3 is TGTGCCAGCAGCGGGGGGGCCAACTACGAGCAGTACTTC. Protein: CASSGGANYEQYF.

This sequence joins TRBV9 and TRBJ2-2; D is ambiguous. The germline V gene has CDR1 SGDLS and CDR2 YYNGEE. Trimming pared 4 bases from V and 3 bases from J, leaving 4 bases between. The CDR3 runs 12 residues. This CDR3 reads CASSPHTGELFF. CDR3 DNA: TGTGCCAGCAGCCCTCACACCGGGGAGCTGTTTTTT.

This chain connects TRBV18 to TRBJ1-1; tentatively, D is TRBD1 (5 bases). The germline gives CDR1 KGHSH, CDR2 LQKENI. The V end was cut by 0 bases, the J end by 0 bases, with 20 bases between. The CDR3 spans 19 residues. The CDR3, as DNA: TGTGCCAGCTCACCACCCCGACGGGGGGTCATGACCATGAACACTGAAGCTTTCTTT. It is translated as CASSPPRRGVMTMNTEAFF.

The gene calls are TRBV9 and TRBJ1-2; D call uncertain. Looked up from germline, CDR1 is SGDLS and CDR2 is YYNGEE. Trimming cost V 3 bases and J 0 bases, with 9 bases left between them. The CDR3 totals 14 residues. CDR3 nucleotide sequence: TGTGCCAGCAGCGGGGCTGAAGCTAACTATGGCTACACCTTC. Protein: CASSGAEANYGYTF.

The CDR3 reads CASSMGGGATDTQYF. DNA of the CDR3: TGTGCCAGTAGTATGGGCGGGGGGGCAACAGATACGCAGTATTTT. V is TRBV19 and J is TRBJ2-3; 9 bases match TRBD2. The V gene end was trimmed by 3 bases and the J gene end by 3 bases; junction bases not matched to a gene: 4. This CDR3 has 15 residues. Germline CDR1 reads LNHDA; CDR2 reads SQIVND (reference sequence).

The chain recombines TRBV19 with TRBJ1-2, with D possibly matching TRBD1 (5 bases). The CDR3 spans 15 residues. Trimming took off 4 bases at V and 4 bases at J, with 16 bases between the two ends. Germline lookup yields CDR1 LNHDA and CDR2 SQIVND (reference sequence). The CDR3 DNA follows: TGTGCCAGTAGTAGCCTAGACAGTCTGAGCTATGGCTACACCTTC. Encoded protein: CASSSLDSLSYGYTF.

The chain joins TRBV10-3 to TRBJ2-7, with D uncertain. The CDR3 is 11 amino acids. V lost 4 bases to trimming and J lost 1 base, with 2 bases between them. Looked up from germline, CDR1 is ENHRY and CDR2 is SYGVKD. Here the CDR3 reads CAISASYEQYF. Here the CDR3 DNA reads TGTGCCATCAGTGCGTCCTACGAGCAGTACTTC.